Shown below are 12 T cell receptor beta chains from a single sample sequenced in a study of OX40 agonist ivuxolimab in advanced cancers. Data came from immunoSEQ multiplex PCR; TCRdb stores just in-frame clones and leaves some out. The sample yields approximately 25,000 clones, under 95% seen once. Sequenced material: CD4+ or CD8+ T cells sorted from blood, taken in a trial of the OX40 agonist ivuxolimab. These receptors were taken from an adult with an advanced solid tumor such as melanoma, head and neck, liver or kidney cancer.

Here the CDR3 reads CASSLVASGSYNEQFF. CDR3 coding DNA: TGCGCCAGCAGCTTGGTTGCTAGCGGGAGTTACAATGAGCAGTTCTTC. This sequence joins TRBV5-1 and TRBJ2-1, with TRBD2 matching over 10 bases. The CDR3 is 16 amino acids. The J segment lost 4 bases and the V segment lost 0 bases, leaving 4 bases of the junction unmatched. Per germline, CDR1 SGHRS and CDR2 YFSETQ. Complete variable domain (other parts from reference TRBV5-1 and TRBJ2-1): KAGVTQTPRYLIKTRGQQVTLSCSPISGHRSVSWYQQTPGQGLQFLFEYFSETQRNKGNFPGRFSGRQFSNSRSEMNVSTLELGDSALYLCASSLVASGSYNEQFFGPGTRLTVL.

The chain carries TRBV7-9 and TRBJ2-1, with 9 bases matching TRBD1. The CDR3 has 18 amino acids. V was pared by 5 bases and J by 7 bases, with 18 bases of the junction left unmatched. Germline V lookup: CDR1 SEHNR, CDR2 FQNEAQ (reference sequence). CDR3 region: CASSRRFPQGAFRNEQFF. For the CDR3, the DNA is TGTGCCAGCAGCCGCCGATTTCCACAGGGGGCCTTCAGAAATGAGCAGTTCTTC. Full variable domain (missing parts from reference TRBV7-9 and TRBJ2-1): DTGVSQNPRHKITKRGQNVTFRCDPISEHNRLYWYRQTLGQGPEFLTYFQNEAQLEKSRLLSDRFSAERPKGSFSTLEIQRTEQGDSAMYLCASSRRFPQGAFRNEQFFGPGTRLTVL.

The chain joins TRBV18 to TRBJ2-5, with D possibly TRBD1 on 7 matching bases. Near its end, the DNA agrees better with TRBJ2-7, so the J call may be wrong. Germline V gene data show CDR1 as KGHSH and CDR2 as LQKENI. The CDR3 consists of 15 residues. The CDR3 protein is CASSPQGGSSYEQYF. The CDR3 DNA follows: TGTGCCAGCTCACCCCAGGGGGGAAGCTCCTACGAGCAGTACTTC.

A word on this clone: A junction end diverges from the germline sequence, so it may reflect a read error. The chain joins TRBV7-7 to TRBJ2-3; TRBD2 matches 8 bases. There are 16 residues in the CDR3. Germline V gene lookup returns CDR1 SSHAT and CDR2 FNYEAQ (reference sequence). DNA of the CDR3: TGTGCTAGCAGCCCGGGGGGAGCGGGGGGCACAGATACGCAGTATTTT. This sequence encodes CASSPGGAGGTDTQYF.

This rearrangement joins TRBV20-1 to TRBJ1-2; D gene uncertain. Germline loops: CDR1 DFQATT, CDR2 SNEGSKA (reference sequence). Trimming stripped 4 bases from V and 0 bases from J, with 3 bases between. This CDR3 region has 11 residues. The CDR3 loop reads CSANPNYGYTF. The CDR3 DNA reads as TGCAGTGCTAATCCTAACTATGGCTACACCTTC.

V usage is TRBV11-3 and J usage is TRBJ2-1; TRBD2 matches at 12 bases. V was pared by 1 base and J by 9 bases, with 4 bases of the junction left unmatched. CDR1 SGHNT and CDR2 YENEEA come from the germline V gene. This CDR3 spans 15 amino acids. The CDR3 reads CASSLGLAGDGEQFF. The DNA for the CDR3 is TGTGCCAGCAGCTTAGGACTAGCGGGGGACGGTGAGCAGTTCTTC.

The chain couples TRBV7-9 to TRBJ2-1; no definite D call. Trimming cost V 3 bases and J 0 bases, with 9 bases left between them. Germline CDR1 and CDR2: SEHNR and FQNEAQ (reference sequence). This CDR3 contains 15 residues. In DNA form, the CDR3 reads TGTGCCAGCAGCTTTGCACCTAGCTCCTACAATGAGCAGTTCTTC. The encoded protein is CASSFAPSSYNEQFF.

This clone showed up just once. This chain links TRBV6-5 with TRBJ2-7; 7 bases fit TRBD1. Looked up from germline, CDR1 is MNHEY and CDR2 is SVGAGI. The V segment lost 3 bases and the J segment 5 bases; nucleotides outside the gene matches: 4. CDR3 length: 13 residues. The chain's CDR3 is CASSYIQGNEQYF. The CDR3 region has the DNA TGTGCCAGCAGTTATATACAGGGGAACGAGCAGTACTTC.

This sequence joins TRBV7-3 and TRBJ2-2; 10 bases are shared with TRBD2. The J segment lost 2 bases and the V segment lost 1 base, leaving 10 bases of the junction unmatched. This CDR3 spans 19 amino acids. Germline lookup yields CDR1 SGHTA and CDR2 FQGTGA. CDR3 in amino acids: CASSLMSRTSGGNTGELFF. The CDR3 DNA sequence: TGTGCCAGCAGCTTAATGTCCAGGACTAGCGGAGGAAACACCGGGGAGCTGTTTTTT.

The rearrangement joins TRBV13 to TRBJ1-1; D is uncertain. The CDR3 sequence is 15 residues long. Germline loops: CDR1 PRHDT, CDR2 FYEKMQ (reference sequence). V lost 5 bases, J lost 4 bases, and 17 bases lay in between. The CDR3 bases are TGTGCCAGCAGCCCCGAGAACGAACGTGGCACTGAAGCTTTCTTT. Its translation: CASSPENERGTEAFF.

The V call is TRBV7-9, the J call TRBJ1-1; 7 bases map to TRBD1. The CDR3 is made up of 15 amino acids. Germline assignment: CDR1 SEHNR and CDR2 FQNEAQ (reference sequence). The ends lost 2 bases at V and 1 base at J; junction bases unmatched: 4. Here the CDR3 reads CASSLMGQSNTEAFF. The CDR3 bases are TGTGCCAGCAGCTTAATGGGACAGTCGAACACTGAAGCTTTCTTT.

CDR3 DNA sequence: TGTGCCAGCAGCAAAACAGGGGGTCCCGACGAGCAGTACTTC. The encoded protein is CASSKTGGPDEQYF. This rearrangement joins TRBV14 to TRBJ2-7; the match to TRBD1 covers 8 bases. This CDR3 comprises 14 residues. With V trimmed by 5 bases and J by 5 bases, 8 bases remained unmatched. Germline V gives CDR1 SGHDN, CDR2 FVKESK.